The present T cell receptor (beta chain) was sequenced within a study of cytotoxic CD8 clonotypes in ibrutinib-treated CLL. Clones were read by immunoSEQ multiplex PCR, and TCRdb kept only the in-frame ones, dropping some. The sample contains about 130,000 clones, less than 90% of which appear only once. Study-wide results and caveats: With treatment, public clonotypes, which were uncommon, either contracted or remained stable.

Trimming stripped 1 base from V and 5 bases from J, with 6 bases between. The germline V gene encodes CDR1 GTSNPN and CDR2 SVGIG (reference sequence). The CDR3 loop spans 11 amino acids. A note on this clone: Its matching antigen is unknown.

Sample: PBMCs, taken after 24 months of ibrutinib treatment. This receptor was taken from a human donor with chronic lymphocytic leukemia. This sequence joins TRBV30 and TRBJ2-7; D not certain. This CDR3 is CAWSDRNEQYF. DNA of the CDR3: TGTGCCTGGAGTGATAGGAACGAGCAGTACTTC.